This T cell receptor (beta chain) emerged from a study of blood T cell repertoires in COVID-19. Study-level background: Acute and convalescent COVID-19 samples came from the United States, Italy and Spain. Nucleic acid was either cDNA or gDNA, and it came from T cells, B-cell-depleted T cells, or PBMCs.

TCRdb keeps only in-frame clones here, not all; method: immunoSEQ multiplex PCR. This repertoire shows about 280,000 clones, around nine tenths found once; its top ten account for less than 0.95%. The V segment lost 4 bases and the J segment 6 bases; nucleotides outside the gene matches: 9. Germline lookup yields CDR1 MNHEY and CDR2 SVGEGT. The CDR3 has 15 residues. This clonotype was sampled from a woman aged 40-49 years who had recovered from COVID-19. Sequencing used peripheral blood. The V and J genes are TRBV6-2 or TRBV6-3 and TRBJ2-7; 10 bases match TRBD2. CDR3 nucleotide sequence: TGTGCCAGCAGTTCCTATAGCGGGAGGATCTCCGAGCAGTACTTC. Translation: CASSSYSGRISEQYF.